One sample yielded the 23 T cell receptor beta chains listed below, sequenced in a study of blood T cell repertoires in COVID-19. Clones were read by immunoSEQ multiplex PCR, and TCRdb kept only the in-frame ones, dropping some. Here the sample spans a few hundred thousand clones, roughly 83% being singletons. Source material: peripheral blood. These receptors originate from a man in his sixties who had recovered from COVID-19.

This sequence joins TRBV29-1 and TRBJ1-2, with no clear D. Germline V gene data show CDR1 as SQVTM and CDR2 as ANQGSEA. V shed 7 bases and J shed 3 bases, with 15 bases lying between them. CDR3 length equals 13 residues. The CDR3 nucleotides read TGCAGCGGCCAGCTGTTGGGAGACTATGGCTACACCTTC. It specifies CSGQLLGDYGYTF.

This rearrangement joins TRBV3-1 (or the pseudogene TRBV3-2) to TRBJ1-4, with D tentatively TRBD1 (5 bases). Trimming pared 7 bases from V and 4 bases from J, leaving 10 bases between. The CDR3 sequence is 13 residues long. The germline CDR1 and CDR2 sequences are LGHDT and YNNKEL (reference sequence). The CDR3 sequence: CASNQGGNEKLFF. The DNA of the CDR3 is TGTGCCAGCAATCAGGGAGGTAATGAAAAACTGTTTTTT.

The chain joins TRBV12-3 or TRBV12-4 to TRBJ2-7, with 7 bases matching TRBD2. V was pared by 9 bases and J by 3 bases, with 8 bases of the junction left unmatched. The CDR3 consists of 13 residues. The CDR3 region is CARAGVWGYEQYF. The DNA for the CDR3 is TGTGCCAGGGCGGGAGTTTGGGGCTACGAGCAGTACTTC.

The CDR3 protein is CASSETGGGGLSYNEQFF. CDR3 sequence (DNA): TGTGCCAGCAGTGAAACGGGCGGGGGTGGCCTCTCCTACAATGAGCAGTTCTTC. The chain joins TRBV2 to TRBJ2-1; 7 nucleotides line up with TRBD2. From germline, CDR1 is SNHLY and CDR2 FYNNEI. The CDR3 totals 18 residues. Trimming at V came to 2 bases and at J to 0 bases, leaving 10 bases not matched to a gene. Full variable domain (missing parts from reference TRBV2 and TRBJ2-1): EPEVTQTPSHQVTQMGQEVILRCVPISNHLYFYWYRQILGQKVEFLVSFYNNEISEKSEIFDDQFSVERPDGSNFTLKIRSTKLEDSAMYFCASSETGGGGLSYNEQFFGPGTRLTVL.

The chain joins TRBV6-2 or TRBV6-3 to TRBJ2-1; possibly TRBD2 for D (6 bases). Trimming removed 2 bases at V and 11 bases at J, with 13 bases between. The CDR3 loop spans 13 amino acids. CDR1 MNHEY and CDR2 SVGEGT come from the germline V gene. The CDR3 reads CASSYNGGSQQFF. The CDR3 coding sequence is TGTGCCAGCAGTTACAACGGAGGGTCGCAGCAGTTCTTC.

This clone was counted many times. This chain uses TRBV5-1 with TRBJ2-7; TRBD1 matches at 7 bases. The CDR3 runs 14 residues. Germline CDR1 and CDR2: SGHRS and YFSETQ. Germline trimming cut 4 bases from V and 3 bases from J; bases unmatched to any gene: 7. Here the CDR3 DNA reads TGCGCCAGCAGCCCTTGGGACAGCTACTACGAGCAGTACTTC. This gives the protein CASSPWDSYYEQYF.

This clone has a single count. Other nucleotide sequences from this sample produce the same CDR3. The CDR3 protein is CASSPGGSSYEQYF. In DNA form, the CDR3 reads TGTGCCAGCAGCCCAGGGGGCAGCTCCTACGAGCAGTACTTC. V usage is TRBV5-6 and J usage is TRBJ2-7; 8 positions agree with TRBD1. CDR3 length: 14 residues. V was clipped by 4 bases and J by 0 bases; unmatched bases: 3. Germline V CDR1 and CDR2: SGHDT, YYEEEE.

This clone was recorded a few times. Here the CDR3 reads CASNAGRPEAFF. CDR3 in DNA: TGTGCCAGCAACGCAGGGCGCCCTGAAGCTTTCTTT. The V and J genes are TRBV6-5 and TRBJ1-1; TRBD1 might be the D (5 bases). The germline V gene has CDR1 MNHEY and CDR2 SVGAGI. V lost 7 bases and J lost 6, with 12 bases in between. CDR3 length: 12 residues.

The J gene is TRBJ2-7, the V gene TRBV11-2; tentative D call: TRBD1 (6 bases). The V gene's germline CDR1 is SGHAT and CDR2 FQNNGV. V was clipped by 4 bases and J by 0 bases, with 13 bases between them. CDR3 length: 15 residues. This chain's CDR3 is CASSSFRGISYEQYF. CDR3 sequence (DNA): TGTGCCAGCAGCTCCTTTAGGGGGATCTCCTACGAGCAGTACTTC.

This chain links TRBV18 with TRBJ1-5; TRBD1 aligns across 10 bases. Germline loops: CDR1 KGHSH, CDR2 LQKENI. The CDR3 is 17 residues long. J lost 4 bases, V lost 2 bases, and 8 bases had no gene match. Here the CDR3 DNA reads TGTGCCAGCTCACCAGCCCCGGGACAGGGGACAAATCAGCCCCAGCATTTT. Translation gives CASSPAPGQGTNQPQHF.

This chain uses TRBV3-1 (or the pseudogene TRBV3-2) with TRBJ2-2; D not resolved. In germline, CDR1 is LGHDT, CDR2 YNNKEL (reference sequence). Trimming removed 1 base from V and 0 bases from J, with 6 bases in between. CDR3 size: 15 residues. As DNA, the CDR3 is TGTGCCAGCAGCCAAGGAAACTCGAACACCGGGGAGCTGTTTTTT. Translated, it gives CASSQGNSNTGELFF.

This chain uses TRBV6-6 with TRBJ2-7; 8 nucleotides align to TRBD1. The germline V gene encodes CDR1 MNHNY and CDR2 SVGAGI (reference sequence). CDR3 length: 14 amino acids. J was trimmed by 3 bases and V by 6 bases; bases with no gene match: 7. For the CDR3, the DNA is TGTGCCAGCAGCCCACTTGGACAGGGCTACGAGCAGTACTTC. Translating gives CASSPLGQGYEQYF.

In DNA form, the CDR3 reads TGTGCCAGCAGCCCCCCGAACACCCCGTCTGGAAACACCATATATTTT. Residues: CASSPPNTPSGNTIYF. The genes are TRBV3-1 (or the pseudogene TRBV3-2) and TRBJ1-3; unclear D gene. Germline V gene data show CDR1 as LGHDT and CDR2 as YNNKEL (reference sequence). The CDR3 consists of 16 residues. Between the trimmed V and J ends, which lost 4 bases and 1 base, there was a span of 14 bases.

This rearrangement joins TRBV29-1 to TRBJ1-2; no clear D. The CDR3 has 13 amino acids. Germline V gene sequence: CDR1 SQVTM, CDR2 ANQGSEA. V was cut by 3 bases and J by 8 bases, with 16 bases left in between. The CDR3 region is CSVDPDRKRGYTF. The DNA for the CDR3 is TGCAGCGTTGACCCGGACCGGAAGCGGGGCTACACCTTC.

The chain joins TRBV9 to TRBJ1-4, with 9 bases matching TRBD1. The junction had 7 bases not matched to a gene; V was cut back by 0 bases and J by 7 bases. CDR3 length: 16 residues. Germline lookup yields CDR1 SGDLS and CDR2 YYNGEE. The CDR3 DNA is TGTGCCAGCAGCGTAGGGGGGACAGGGCGAAGTGAAAAACTGTTTTTT. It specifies CASSVGGTGRSEKLFF.

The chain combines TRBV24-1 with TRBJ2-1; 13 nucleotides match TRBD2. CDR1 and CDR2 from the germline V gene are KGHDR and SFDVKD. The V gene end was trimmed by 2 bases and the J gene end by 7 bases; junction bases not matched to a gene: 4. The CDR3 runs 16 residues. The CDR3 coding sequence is TGTGCCACCAGTGATTCCGGGACTAGCGGGGCGAATGAGCAGTTCTTC. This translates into CATSDSGTSGANEQFF.

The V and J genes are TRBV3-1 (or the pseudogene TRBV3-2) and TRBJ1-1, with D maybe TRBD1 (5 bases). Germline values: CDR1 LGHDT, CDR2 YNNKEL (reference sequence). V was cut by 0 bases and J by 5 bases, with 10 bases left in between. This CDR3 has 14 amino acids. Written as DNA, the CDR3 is TGTGCCAGCAGCCAAGATGAGGGACTTACTGAAGCTTTCTTT. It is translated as CASSQDEGLTEAFF.

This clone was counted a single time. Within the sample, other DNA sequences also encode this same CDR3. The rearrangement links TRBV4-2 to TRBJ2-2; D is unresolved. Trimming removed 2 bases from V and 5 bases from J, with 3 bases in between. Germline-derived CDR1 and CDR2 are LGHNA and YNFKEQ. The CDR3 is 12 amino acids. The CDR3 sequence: CASSQPTGELFF. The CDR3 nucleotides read TGTGCCAGCAGCCAACCAACCGGGGAGCTGTTTTTT.

CDR3 in amino acids: CASSFGQAINTGELFF. The CDR3 DNA reads as TGCGCCAGCAGCTTCGGACAGGCGATAAACACCGGGGAGCTGTTTTTT. The chain is built from TRBV5-1 and TRBJ2-2; TRBD1 matches 7 bases. There are 16 residues in the CDR3. CDR1 is SGHRS, CDR2 YFSETQ, per germline. The V gene end was trimmed by 2 bases and the J gene end by 2 bases; junction bases not matched to a gene: 6. The variable domain in full, completed from reference TRBV5-1 and TRBJ2-2, reads KAGVTQTPRYLIKTRGQQVTLSCSPISGHRSVSWYQQTPGQGLQFLFEYFSETQRNKGNFPGRFSGRQFSNSRSEMNVSTLELGDSALYLCASSFGQAINTGELFFGEGSRLTVL.

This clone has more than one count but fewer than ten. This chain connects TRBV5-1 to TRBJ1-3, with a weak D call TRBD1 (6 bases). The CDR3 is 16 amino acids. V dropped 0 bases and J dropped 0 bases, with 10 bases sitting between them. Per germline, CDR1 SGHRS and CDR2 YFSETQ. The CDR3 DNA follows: TGCGCCAGCAGCTTGGTGGGGGCGAACTCTGGAAACACCATATATTTT. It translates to CASSLVGANSGNTIYF.

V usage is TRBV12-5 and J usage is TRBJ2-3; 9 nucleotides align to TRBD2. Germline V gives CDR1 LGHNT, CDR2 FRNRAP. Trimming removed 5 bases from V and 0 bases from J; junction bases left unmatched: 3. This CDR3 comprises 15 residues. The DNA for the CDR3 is TGTGCTAGTGGTACCACTAGCGGGAGCACAGATACGCAGTATTTT. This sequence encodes CASGTTSGSTDTQYF.

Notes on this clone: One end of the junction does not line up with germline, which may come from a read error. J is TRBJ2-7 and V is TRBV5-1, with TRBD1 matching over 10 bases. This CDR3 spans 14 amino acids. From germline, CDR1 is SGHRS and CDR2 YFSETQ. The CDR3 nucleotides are TGTGCCAGCAGCCATGGACAGGGGGCCTACGAGCAGTACTTC. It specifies CASSHGQGAYEQYF.

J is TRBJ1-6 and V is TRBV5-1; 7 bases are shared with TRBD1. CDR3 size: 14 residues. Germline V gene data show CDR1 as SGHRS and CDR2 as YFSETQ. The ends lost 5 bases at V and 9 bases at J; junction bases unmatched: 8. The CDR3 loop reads CASRQGGGGSPLHF. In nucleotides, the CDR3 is TGCGCCAGCAGGCAGGGGGGCGGAGGTTCACCCCTCCACTTT.